A single sample gave rise to the 23 T cell receptor beta chains below, sequenced in a study of blood T cell repertoires in COVID-19. Profiled with immunoSEQ multiplex PCR; TCRdb holds only in-frame clones, not every one. The profile shows about 140,000 clones, roughly 76% of them singletons. The sample comprised peripheral blood. The receptors originated from a man older than 75 with acute or convalescent COVID-19.

This chain links TRBV19 with TRBJ1-5, with 7 bases lining up with TRBD1. Per germline, CDR1 LNHDA and CDR2 SQIVND (reference sequence). The CDR3 runs to 16 residues. Losses at the gene ends were 5 bases for V and 5 bases for J; bases not matched to a gene: 12. The CDR3 region is CASSVRSRDSYQPQHF. Here the CDR3 DNA reads TGTGCCAGTAGTGTCCGTAGTCGGGACAGTTATCAGCCCCAGCATTTT.

The V call is TRBV30, the J call TRBJ2-1; 9 bases align to TRBD1. The CDR3 runs 13 residues. Germline CDR1 reads GTSNPN; CDR2 reads SVGIG (reference sequence). Trimming took 1 base from V and 8 from J; bases not matched to a gene: 3. In DNA, the CDR3 is TGTGCCTGGAGTGGGGACAGGGTTGATGAGCAGTTCTTC. Its translation is CAWSGDRVDEQFF.

V is TRBV2 and J is TRBJ2-5; TRBD1 matches 8 bases. Losses at the gene ends were 4 bases for V and 5 bases for J; bases not matched to a gene: 6. This CDR3 contains 14 residues. Germline assignment: CDR1 SNHLY and CDR2 FYNNEI. CDR3 in amino acids: CASSGPGGRETQYF. The CDR3 DNA reads as TGTGCCAGCAGTGGTCCAGGGGGCCGTGAGACCCAGTACTTC.

The chain combines TRBV3-1 (or the pseudogene TRBV3-2) with TRBJ1-2, with D perhaps matching TRBD1 (6 bases). This CDR3 contains 14 residues. V was shortened by 1 base and J by 5 bases, with 11 bases between the two germline ends. CDR1 is LGHDT and CDR2 is YNNKEL in the germline V gene (reference sequence). The CDR3 sequence is CASSQVDRPYGYTF. The CDR3 region has the DNA TGTGCCAGCAGCCAAGTCGACAGGCCGTATGGCTACACCTTC.

The V call is TRBV6-2 or TRBV6-3, the J call TRBJ2-7, with no clear D. Germline lookup yields CDR1 MNHEY and CDR2 SVGEGT. The CDR3 runs to 15 residues. V was clipped by 1 base and J by 2 bases, with 12 bases between them. The CDR3 is CASSYYKTFTYEQYF. The CDR3 DNA reads as TGTGCCAGCAGTTACTACAAAACCTTTACCTACGAGCAGTACTTC.

This sequence joins TRBV12-3 or TRBV12-4 and TRBJ2-7; D perhaps matches TRBD1 (6 bases). The CDR3 is made up of 12 amino acids. V gave up 8 bases and J gave up 10 bases, with 18 bases separating them. The CDR3 region has the DNA TGTGCCAGCTGCCGGGACACCCCGGCTCAGTACTTC. Translating it yields CASCRDTPAQYF.

The chain employs TRBV6-2 or TRBV6-3 and TRBJ1-4, with TRBD1 matching over 8 bases. Germline values: CDR1 MNHEY, CDR2 SVGEGT. This CDR3 spans 17 amino acids. Trimming cost V 6 bases and J 4 bases; bases outside gene matches: 13. The CDR3 loop reads CASSPGQGALLNEKLFF. The CDR3 nucleotides read TGTGCCAGCAGCCCTGGACAGGGAGCTTTACTTAATGAAAAACTGTTTTTT.

The chain couples TRBV12-3 or TRBV12-4 to TRBJ2-7, with D perhaps TRBD1 (5 bases). The V end lost 1 base, the J end lost 10 bases, and 14 bases lay between the germline ends. The CDR3 runs 13 residues. DNA for the CDR3: TGTGCCAGCAGTTTAGGCAACAGGCTCGACCAGTACTTC. It codes for CASSLGNRLDQYF.

The V gene is TRBV24-1, the J gene TRBJ2-2, with D possibly TRBD2 on 6 matching bases. The germline V and J ends were trimmed by 4 bases and 4 bases, with 9 bases remaining between them. Germline assignment: CDR1 KGHDR and CDR2 SFDVKD. The CDR3 length is 14 residues. The CDR3 DNA reads as TGTGCCACCAGTGAGGGGGGTGGCACCGGGGAGCTGTTTTTT. Translating gives CATSEGGGTGELFF.

CDR3 region: CASSLGAQGNQPQHF. In DNA, the CDR3 is TGTGCCAGCAGCCTAGGGGCGCAGGGTAATCAGCCCCAGCATTTT. The chain combines TRBV7-9 with TRBJ1-5; D might be TRBD1 (5 bases). The germline gives CDR1 SEHNR, CDR2 FQNEAQ (reference sequence). Trimming left V 5 bases short and J 4 bases short, with 15 bases between. The CDR3 consists of 15 residues.

V is TRBV10-3 and J is TRBJ1-2; 12 bases are a match to TRBD1. V shed 6 bases and J 3 bases; nucleotides not matched to a gene: 5. The CDR3 spans 15 residues. CDR1 is ENHRY and CDR2 is SYGVKD in the germline V gene. The CDR3 loop reads CAISPRDRGHYGYTF. The CDR3 nucleotides are TGTGCCATCAGCCCCCGGGACAGGGGGCACTATGGCTACACCTTC.

This clone was counted a few times. The CDR3 is CASSLAPSGGANEQFF. The CDR3 coding sequence is TGCGCCAGCAGCTTGGCCCCTAGCGGGGGGGCCAATGAGCAGTTCTTC. This chain links TRBV5-1 with TRBJ2-1; 12 bases align to TRBD2. The CDR3 length is 16 residues. Germline loops: CDR1 SGHRS, CDR2 YFSETQ. The V gene end was trimmed by 0 bases and the J gene end by 6 bases; junction bases not matched to a gene: 4.

The gene calls are TRBV7-9 and TRBJ2-1; 9 nucleotides align to TRBD2. In germline, CDR1 is SEHNR, CDR2 FQNEAQ (reference sequence). The CDR3 is 19 residues long. J gave up 8 bases and V 5 bases, and 22 bases lay outside the gene matches. CDR3 loop: CASSPSPSSGGPRGHEQFF. Here the CDR3 DNA reads TGTGCCAGCAGCCCCAGTCCATCAAGCGGGGGGCCCCGGGGTCATGAGCAGTTCTTC.

V usage is TRBV7-2 and J usage is TRBJ1-5; possible D gene TRBD1, 6 bases. Trimming pared 1 base from V and 5 bases from J, leaving 15 bases between. This CDR3 comprises 16 residues. Germline V lookup: CDR1 SGHTA, CDR2 FQGNSA. The CDR3 nucleotides are TGTGCCAGCAGCTTAGGAGGGGGATTACTGGATCAGCCCCAGCATTTT. It is translated as CASSLGGGLLDQPQHF. Combining the CDR3 with reference TRBV7-2 and TRBJ1-5 gives the whole variable domain GAGVSQSPSNKVTEKGKDVELRCDPISGHTALYWYRQSLGQGLEFLIYFQGNSAPDKSGLPSDRFSAERTGGSVSTLTIQRTQQEDSAVYLCASSLGGGLLDQPQHFGDGTRLSIL.

This clone was seen a handful of times. The CDR3 spells CASSVRLEGANEQFF. The CDR3 DNA reads TGTGCCAGCAGTGTTAGGTTGGAGGGGGCGAATGAGCAGTTCTTC. The chain recombines TRBV2 with TRBJ2-1, with D possibly being TRBD1 (7 bases). Trimming cost V 4 bases and J 7 bases, with 17 bases left between them. This CDR3 has 15 residues. CDR1 SNHLY and CDR2 FYNNEI come from the germline V gene.

J is TRBJ1-1 and V is TRBV12-5; D unresolved. Trimming stripped 6 bases from V and 10 bases from J, with 12 bases between. Germline lookup yields CDR1 LGHNT and CDR2 FRNRAP. CDR3 length equals 11 residues. The CDR3 sequence is CASGRADGAFF. The CDR3 DNA follows: TGTGCTAGTGGCCGCGCCGATGGAGCTTTCTTT.

This clone was observed a handful of times. The V call is TRBV18, the J call TRBJ1-1; perhaps TRBD1 as D (5 bases). CDR1 and CDR2 from the germline V gene are KGHSH and LQKENI. Trimming cost V 2 bases and J 1 base, with 11 bases left between them. This CDR3 has 15 amino acids. The CDR3: CASSPSRGENTEAFF. CDR3 bases: TGTGCCAGCTCACCATCTCGGGGGGAGAACACTGAAGCTTTCTTT. Full variable domain (rest looked up from reference TRBV18 and TRBJ1-1): NAGVMQNPRHLVRRRGQEARLRCSPMKGHSHVYWYRQLPEEGLKFMVYLQKENIIDESGMPKERFSAEFPKEGPSILRIQQVVRGDSAAYFCASSPSRGENTEAFFGQGTRLTVV.

This clone was seen only a few times. The chain employs TRBV6-5 and TRBJ1-2; the match to TRBD1 covers 8 bases. V gave up 5 bases and J gave up 5 bases; unmatched junction bases: 7. The CDR3 consists of 14 residues. Germline V gene sequence: CDR1 MNHEY, CDR2 SVGAGI. CDR3 in DNA: TGTGCCAGCAGTCAGGACAGGGTCGGGTATGGCTACACCTTC. Translation gives CASSQDRVGYGYTF.

This clone was seen ten or more times. The chain links TRBV6-6 to TRBJ1-1; D remains ambiguous. The V gene's germline CDR1 is MNHNY and CDR2 SVGAGI (reference sequence). V dropped 5 bases and J dropped 1 base, with 14 bases sitting between them. The CDR3 has 15 amino acids. CDR3 bases: TGTGCCAGCAGTATGGGAGGGAGTGGGAACACTGAAGCTTTCTTT. The encoded protein is CASSMGGSGNTEAFF.

This clone turned up a few times. This rearrangement joins TRBV5-1 to TRBJ1-2, with D perhaps TRBD1 (5 bases). CDR3 length: 14 residues. Trimming pared 4 bases from V and 8 bases from J, leaving 18 bases between. The germline gives CDR1 SGHRS, CDR2 YFSETQ. CDR3 amino acids: CASSPGTQSHGYTF. CDR3 bases: TGCGCCAGCAGCCCCGGGACTCAAAGCCACGGCTACACCTTC.

CDR3 region: CASSLGQGAGVYEQYF. CDR3 coding DNA: TGTGCCAGCAGCTTGGGCCAAGGGGCGGGGGTCTACGAGCAGTACTTC. The gene calls are TRBV7-6 and TRBJ2-7; 7 bases fit TRBD2. Germline V lookup: CDR1 SGHVS, CDR2 FNYEAQ. The CDR3 runs to 16 residues. The J segment lost 3 bases and the V segment lost 3 bases, leaving 11 bases of the junction unmatched.

This chain uses TRBV4-2 with TRBJ1-4; D possibly corresponds to TRBD1 (5 bases). The V and J ends lost 1 base and 8 bases respectively, with 11 bases between them. The CDR3 contains 14 residues. From germline, CDR1 is LGHNA and CDR2 YNFKEQ. CDR3 loop: CASSQGQGGEKLFF. The CDR3 DNA reads as TGTGCCAGCAGCCAAGGGCAGGGAGGCGAAAAACTGTTTTTT.

Details on this clone: The conserved phenylalanine or tryptophan is not found at the CDR3 terminus, so this likely reflects a read error. The limits of the CDR3 on the DNA are not certain, so only TCRdb's listed CDR3 is given. This chain joins TRBV5-6 and TRBJ1-2; TRBD1, the D gene given by the table, was not confirmed from the DNA. The CDR3 length equals 12 residues, ends included. Germline lookup yields CDR1 SGHDT and CDR2 YYEEEE. The CDR3 loop reads CASSQRTGFFLV.